A single sample is the source of the 22 T cell receptor beta chains below, sequenced in a study of somatic mutations in cytotoxic T cells in rheumatoid arthritis. Method: immunoSEQ multiplex PCR; TCRdb's copy keeps in-frame clones and lacks some. In the table there are about 6,300 clones, approximately 80% of which are singletons. The specimen was CD8+ T cells sorted from blood, collected at a follow-up visit. The receptor source for this set is a woman between 65 and 79 years old with rheumatoid arthritis.

Concerning this clone: At one end the junction does not follow the germline gene, possibly because of a read error. V usage is TRBV6-5 and J usage is TRBJ1-1; D is possibly TRBD1 (6 bases). CDR1 MNHEY and CDR2 SVGAGI come from the germline V gene. This CDR3 contains 15 residues. CDR3 in amino acids: CVSSFQGGGQAEAFF. DNA for the CDR3: TGTGTCAGCAGTTTCCAGGGAGGGGGTCAGGCTGAAGCTTTCTTT.

V is TRBV28 and J is TRBJ2-1, with 9 bases matching TRBD1. J lost 9 bases, V lost 1 base, and 7 bases had no gene match. The CDR3 spans 15 residues. CDR1 and CDR2 from the germline V gene are MDHEN and SYDVKM. CDR3 coding DNA: TGTGCCAGCAGTTTATCCTTACAGGGGGCCGTTGAGCAGTTCTTC. This encodes CASSLSLQGAVEQFF.

The rearrangement links TRBV27 to TRBJ2-7, with D possibly matching TRBD1 (7 bases). V lost 2 bases, J lost 7 bases, and 15 bases lay in between. Germline-derived CDR1 and CDR2 are MNHEY and SMNVEV (reference sequence). CDR3 size: 14 residues. DNA for the CDR3: TGTGCCAGCAGTTTAGGGCAGGGGGGTTTTGAGCAGTACTTC. This encodes CASSLGQGGFEQYF.

There are a few counts of this clone. The rearrangement uses TRBV6-1 and TRBJ1-1; D remains ambiguous. The CDR3 runs 10 residues. Germline assignment: CDR1 MNHNS and CDR2 SASEGT. Deletions cut 10 bases from V and 6 bases from J, with 9 bases between. The CDR3 DNA is TGTGCCACCCTGTTCTCTGAAGCTTTCTTT. This encodes CATLFSEAFF.

V gene TRBV27 combines with J gene TRBJ2-5; TRBD2 agrees at 8 bases. This CDR3 comprises 17 residues. The ends lost 2 bases at V and 8 bases at J; junction bases unmatched: 16. Germline CDR1 and CDR2: MNHEY and SMNVEV (reference sequence). The CDR3 protein is CASSLSLAGAVGDTQYF. The CDR3 coding sequence is TGTGCCAGCAGTTTAAGTCTAGCGGGTGCAGTAGGGGATACCCAGTACTTC.

This clone is medium-sized in the sample. The chain is built from TRBV7-9 and TRBJ1-1; D may be TRBD1 (6 bases). This CDR3 region has 15 residues. Germline V gene sequence: CDR1 SEHNR, CDR2 FQNEAQ (reference sequence). Trimming pared 4 bases from V and 5 bases from J, leaving 17 bases between. The CDR3 region has the DNA TGTGCCAGCAGCTCCGCCAGGCAGGGGAGGACTGAAGCTTTCTTT. Residues: CASSSARQGRTEAFF. Full variable domain (outside the CDR3, taken from reference TRBV7-9 and TRBJ1-1): DTGVSQNPRHKITKRGQNVTFRCDPISEHNRLYWYRQTLGQGPEFLTYFQNEAQLEKSRLLSDRFSAERPKGSFSTLEIQRTEQGDSAMYLCASSSARQGRTEAFFGQGTRLTVV.

This clone was observed a single time. The J gene is TRBJ2-3, the V gene TRBV7-3; tentative D call: TRBD1 (5 bases). CDR1 is SGHTA, CDR2 FQGTGA, per germline. V lost 2 bases and J 3 bases, leaving 18 bases between the germline ends. There are 17 residues in the CDR3. As DNA, the CDR3 is TGTGCCAGCAGCTTAGGGGCTGATTTTGGGTGGACAGATACGCAGTATTTT. This translates into CASSLGADFGWTDTQYF.

The chain combines TRBV5-6 with TRBJ2-2; the D call may be TRBD1 or TRBD2 (5 bases each). This CDR3 is 16 amino acids long. Germline V gene sequence: CDR1 SGHDT, CDR2 YYEEEE. The V end was cut by 4 bases, the J end by 6 bases, with 19 bases between. The CDR3 sequence is CASSPAVGANPGELFF. For the CDR3, the DNA is TGTGCCAGCAGCCCGGCCGTCGGGGCAAACCCCGGGGAGCTGTTTTTT.

The chain employs TRBV5-6 and TRBJ1-2; D uncertain. Between the trimmed V and J ends, which lost 1 base and 0 bases, there was a span of 7 bases. Germline CDR1 and CDR2: SGHDT and YYEEEE. The CDR3 is 14 residues long. DNA of the CDR3: TGTGCCAGCAGCTTGATGGGAACTAACTATGGCTACACCTTC. It is translated as CASSLMGTNYGYTF.

The rearrangement uses TRBV5-4 and TRBJ2-1; 11 nucleotides match TRBD2. CDR1 is SGHNT and CDR2 is YYREEE in the germline V gene (reference sequence). The ends lost 6 bases at V and 12 bases at J; junction bases unmatched: 14. This CDR3 region has 15 residues. The CDR3 DNA follows: TGTGCCAGCACCCTACTAGCGGGAGAGACGGGTGGGCAGTTCTTC. Residues: CASTLLAGETGGQFF. The full variable domain, with the rest looked up from reference TRBV5-4 and TRBJ2-1, is ETGVTQSPTHLIKTRGQQVTLRCSSQSGHNTVSWYQQALGQGPQFIFQYYREEENGRGNFPPRFSGLQFPNYSSELNVNALELDDSALYLCASTLLAGETGGQFFGPGTRLTVL.

This clone came up a few times. The chain couples TRBV9 to TRBJ1-5, with TRBD1 as a possible D gene (5 bases). Germline-derived CDR1 and CDR2 are SGDLS and YYNGEE. The CDR3 runs 16 residues. V lost 0 bases, J lost 4 bases, and 14 bases lay in between. CDR3 protein: CASSVDPGVGNQPQHF. The CDR3 bases are TGTGCCAGCAGCGTAGATCCGGGGGTTGGGAATCAGCCCCAGCATTTT.

This sequence joins TRBV7-9 and TRBJ2-2; TRBD2 agrees at 10 bases. Germline loops: CDR1 SEHNR, CDR2 FQNEAQ (reference sequence). J lost 3 bases, V lost 3 bases, and 7 bases had no gene match. CDR3 size: 17 residues. The CDR3 sequence is CASSFPSGRADTGELFF. The CDR3 DNA follows: TGTGCCAGCAGCTTTCCTAGCGGGAGAGCGGACACCGGGGAGCTGTTTTTT.

In this sample, this clone is large. The chain is built from TRBV4-1 and TRBJ1-2; D may be TRBD1 (6 bases). Between the trimmed V and J ends, which lost 0 bases and 4 bases, there was a span of 15 bases. Germline V gene data show CDR1 as MGHRA and CDR2 as YSYEKL. The CDR3 spans 16 residues. This CDR3 is CASSQDRTGGGYGYTF. The DNA for the CDR3 is TGCGCCAGCAGCCAAGATCGGACGGGAGGGGGCTATGGCTACACCTTC.

Only one count was recorded for this clone. The V and J genes are TRBV5-6 and TRBJ2-7; 8 nucleotides line up with TRBD1. The junction had 11 bases not matched to a gene; V was cut back by 2 bases and J by 7 bases. The CDR3 is made up of 15 amino acids. Germline V gene lookup returns CDR1 SGHDT and CDR2 YYEEEE. CDR3 residues: CASSLPNRGSREQYF. DNA of the CDR3: TGTGCCAGCAGCTTACCGAACAGGGGGTCGAGAGAGCAGTACTTC.

The genes are TRBV5-4 and TRBJ1-1; D might be TRBD1 (5 bases). Trimming removed 3 bases at V and 0 bases at J, with 9 bases between. This CDR3 has 14 amino acids. Germline-derived CDR1 and CDR2 are SGHNT and YYREEE (reference sequence). The CDR3 here is CASSYRQMNTEAFF. DNA of the CDR3: TGTGCCAGCAGCTACAGACAGATGAACACTGAAGCTTTCTTT.

The chain is built from TRBV2 and TRBJ2-3; 10 nucleotides align to TRBD2. Trimming took 3 bases from V and 3 from J; bases not matched to a gene: 6. From germline, CDR1 is SNHLY and CDR2 FYNNEI. The CDR3 is 16 residues long. The CDR3 is CASSESSGSLTDTQYF. The CDR3 coding sequence is TGTGCCAGCAGTGAGTCTAGCGGGAGTTTAACAGATACGCAGTATTTT.

This chain uses TRBV19 with TRBJ2-1; D ambiguous. V was clipped by 3 bases and J by 10 bases, with 7 bases between them. Per the germline V gene, CDR1 is LNHDA and CDR2 is SQIVND (reference sequence). This CDR3 is 11 amino acids long. The CDR3 is CASSMGLEQFF. In DNA, the CDR3 is TGTGCCAGTAGTATGGGTTTAGAGCAGTTCTTC.

The genes are TRBV5-1 and TRBJ1-1; perhaps TRBD1 as D (5 bases). Deletions cut 0 bases from V and 4 bases from J, with 10 bases between. Germline CDR1 SGHRS, CDR2 YFSETQ. CDR3 size: 14 residues. The CDR3: CASSLGQGLTEAFF. CDR3 sequence (DNA): TGCGCCAGCAGCTTGGGTCAGGGACTCACTGAAGCTTTCTTT.

This clone was detected only a few times. The chain employs TRBV5-6 and TRBJ2-7; 7 nucleotides agree with TRBD1. Per germline, CDR1 SGHDT and CDR2 YYEEEE. This CDR3 is built from 12 residues. V shed 3 bases, J shed 4 bases, and the junction held 1 base outside the gene matches. The CDR3 spells CASSWTGYEQYF. The CDR3 nucleotides read TGTGCCAGCAGCTGGACAGGTTACGAGCAGTACTTC.

This chain links TRBV4-1 with TRBJ1-5; D is unclear. Germline lookup yields CDR1 MGHRA and CDR2 YSYEKL. V gave up 1 base and J gave up 1 base, with 11 bases separating them. This CDR3 region has 16 residues. The CDR3 protein is CASSQAEPSSNQPQHF. The CDR3 bases are TGCGCCAGCAGCCAAGCAGAGCCCTCCAGCAATCAGCCCCAGCATTTT.

The rearrangement joins TRBV10-3 to TRBJ2-3, with TRBD2 identical over 12 bases. Germline trimming cut 3 bases from V and 3 bases from J; bases unmatched to any gene: 4. Per germline, CDR1 ENHRY and CDR2 SYGVKD. CDR3 length: 16 residues. The CDR3, as DNA: TGTGCCATCAGTGATCGGACTAGCGGGGCGACAGATACGCAGTATTTT. Protein sequence: CAISDRTSGATDTQYF.

The gene calls are TRBV10-1 and TRBJ2-3; D ambiguous. Trimming pared 6 bases from V and 6 bases from J, leaving 7 bases between. The CDR3 covers 11 residues. Germline CDR1 reads WNHNN; CDR2 reads SYGVQD (reference sequence). Here the CDR3 reads CASRWSDTQYF. Written as DNA, the CDR3 is TGCGCCAGCAGGTGGTCTGATACGCAGTATTTT.